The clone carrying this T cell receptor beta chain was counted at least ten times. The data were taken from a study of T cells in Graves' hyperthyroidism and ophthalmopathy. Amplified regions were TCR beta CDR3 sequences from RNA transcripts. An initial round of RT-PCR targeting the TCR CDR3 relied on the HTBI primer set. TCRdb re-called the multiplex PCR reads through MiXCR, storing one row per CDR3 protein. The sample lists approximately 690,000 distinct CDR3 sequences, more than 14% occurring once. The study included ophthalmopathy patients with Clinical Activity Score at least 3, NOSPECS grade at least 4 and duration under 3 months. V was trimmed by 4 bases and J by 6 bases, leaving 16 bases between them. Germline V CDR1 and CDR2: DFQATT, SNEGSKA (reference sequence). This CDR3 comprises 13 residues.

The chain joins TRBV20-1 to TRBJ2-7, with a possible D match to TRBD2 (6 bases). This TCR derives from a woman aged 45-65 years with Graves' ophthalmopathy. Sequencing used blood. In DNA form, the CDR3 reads TGCAGTGCTACGTCGGGACTGCCCCCCGAGCAGTACTTC. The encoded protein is CSATSGLPPEQYF.